This T cell receptor beta chain was sequenced during a study of T cell repertoires in cytomegalovirus infection (dated by TCRdb to between 2019 and 2020). Background on the whole study: The peptide stimulations were aimed at well-studied HLA-B-restricted epitopes as well as recently identified HLA-C-restricted CMV epitopes, whose presentation resists viral immunomodulation. Donor HLA type was relevant to the analysis, because carriage of CMV infection together with the matching HLA type was indicated by public TCR beta signatures.

This clonotype has ten or more counts. Its antigen is unknown. No base qualities exist here, and no much larger clone lies one base off it. The CDR3 numbers 17 residues from cysteine through phenylalanine. Here the CDR3 DNA is all that survives: 51 bases in frame from base 1. The germline V gene supplies CDR1 SGHVS and CDR2 FQNEAQ. V and J lose 6 bases and 7 bases, and a span of 24 bases separates them. General conclusions and limits of the study: In both this cohort and an independent cohort of more than 350 donors, the cumulative frequency of public TCR beta family members distinguished carriers of CMV infection plus the relevant HLA type. The ex vivo response was dominated by HLA-C-restricted CMV-specific TCR beta clonotypes, which also provided the single most frequent clonotype in two of eight donors.

Read against the paper, the sample's treatment or condition label means: in vitro stimulation with specific CMV peptide epitopes to enrich CMV-specific T cells. The reads were generated on an Illumina HiSeq 1500. TCRdb trimmed the raw reads at Q25, called clones with MiXCR and kept productive beta chains. Duplicate CDR3 protein sequences are folded into a single record with the most common DNA and genes. The sample table holds a few hundred thousand distinct CDR3 sequences, of which about 20% were seen once. The top ten constitute about 21% of the sample. The TCR was taken from a human donor in good health (CMV status not recorded). Some clones in this sample may be carry-over from other donors' samples. This material consisted of cultured PBMCs, taken from culture after CMV antigen stimulation. The rearrangement joined TRBV7-8 to TRBJ1-4; 5 matching bases give a weak D call of TRBD1. In nucleotides, the sequence is TGTGCCAGCAGAAATCAGGGTTCTAGAGTAGCGGGTGAAAAACTGTTTTTT. This codes for CASRNQGSRVAGEKLFF.